This T cell receptor beta chain was obtained from a study of T cell responses to AZD1222 COVID-19 vaccine. V gave up 0 bases and J gave up 8 bases; unmatched junction bases: 5. The CDR3 runs to 16 residues. In germline, CDR1 is SNHLY, CDR2 FYNNEI. Sequencing was performed with immunoSEQ multiplex PCR; in TCRdb, only in-frame clones are kept and a portion is missing. The sample includes about 78,000 clones, approximately 90% of them seen just once. This chain uses TRBV2 with TRBJ1-5; 12 bases line up with TRBD1. This material consisted of peripheral blood, taken on day 0 of AZD1222 vaccination. The origin of this receptor is an adult in good health. The CDR3 reads CASSEAIGTGGEPQHF. DNA of the CDR3: TGTGCCAGCAGTGAAGCGATTGGGACAGGGGGCGAGCCCCAGCATTTT. The variable domain in full, with the rest retrieved from reference TRBV2 and TRBJ1-5, is EPEVTQTPSHQVTQMGQEVILRCVPISNHLYFYWYRQILGQKVEFLVSFYNNEISEKSEIFDDQFSVERPDGSNFTLKIRSTKLEDSAMYFCASSEAIGTGGEPQHFGDGTRLSIL.